One and the same sample provided the 21 T cell receptor beta chains below, sequenced in a study of T cell repertoires in cytomegalovirus infection. TCRdb re-called the reads with MiXCR, one entry per CDR3 protein. The data contain roughly 340,000 distinct CDR3 sequences, roughly 29% of them singletons. These TCRs' antigens remain unknown. This specimen was cultured PBMCs, taken from culture after CMV antigen stimulation. The receptors here all came from a human donor in good health (CMV status not recorded). Some clones in this sample may be carry-over from other donors' samples.

The V and J genes are TRBV27 and TRBJ2-3; D is perhaps TRBD2 (5 bases). The V gene lost 0 bases and the J gene lost 2 bases, with 9 bases spanning the gap. CDR1 and CDR2 (germline): MNHEY, SMNVEV (reference sequence). The CDR3 is made up of 15 amino acids. CDR3 region: CASSLSPGYTDTQYF. The CDR3 DNA reads TGTGCCAGCAGTTTATCCCCGGGATACACAGATACGCAGTATTTT.

The chain employs TRBV3-1 and TRBJ2-1, with TRBD2 identical over 14 bases. Unmatched junction bases numbered 8, after V lost 4 bases and J lost 3 bases. CDR1 LGHDT and CDR2 YNNKEL come from the germline V gene (reference sequence). The CDR3 totals 18 residues. The chain's CDR3 is CASSRYGTSGSIYNEQFF. The CDR3 DNA reads TGTGCCAGCAGCCGATACGGGACTAGCGGGAGTATCTACAATGAGCAGTTCTTC.

CDR3 amino acids: CASSKYGGAGRGNEQFF. The CDR3 nucleotides are TGTGCCAGCAGCAAATATGGGGGGGCGGGACGGGGCAATGAGCAGTTCTTC. The chain couples TRBV7-3 to TRBJ2-1; TRBD2 is a possible D gene (7 bases). Germline V lookup: CDR1 SGHTA, CDR2 FQGTGA. V was shortened by 5 bases and J by 6 bases, with 23 bases between the two germline ends. This CDR3 is 17 amino acids long. Complete variable domain (other parts from reference TRBV7-3 and TRBJ2-1): GAGVSQTPSNKVTEKGKYVELRCDPISGHTALYWYRQSLGQGPEFLIYFQGTGAADDSGLPNDRFFAVRPEGSVSTLKIQRTERGDSAVYLCASSKYGGAGRGNEQFFGPGTRLTVL.

J is TRBJ2-7 and V is TRBV28, with 9 bases matching TRBD2. The germline V gene has CDR1 MDHEN and CDR2 SYDVKM. This CDR3 contains 16 residues. Trimming removed 4 bases from V and 4 bases from J; junction bases left unmatched: 11. The DNA of the CDR3 is TGTGCCAGCAGTTCCAGCGGCGGGAGGGCCGTATACGAGCAGTACTTC. Translating gives CASSSSGGRAVYEQYF.

This chain connects TRBV4-1 to TRBJ1-4, with 7 positions matching TRBD1. The CDR3 contains 17 residues. CDR1 is MGHRA and CDR2 is YSYEKL in the germline V gene. V was pared by 3 bases and J by 0 bases, with 7 bases of the junction left unmatched. The CDR3 sequence is CASSQFSGTATNEKLFF. Written as DNA, the CDR3 is TGCGCCAGCAGCCAGTTCTCCGGGACAGCAACTAATGAAAAACTGTTTTTT.

V is TRBV7-2 and J is TRBJ1-1, with D possibly being TRBD1 (5 bases). Germline lookup yields CDR1 SGHTA and CDR2 FQGNSA. The CDR3 runs to 16 residues. Between the trimmed V and J ends, which lost 1 base and 1 base, there was a span of 13 bases. The CDR3: CASSLGQPIGNTEAFF. Written as DNA, the CDR3 is TGTGCCAGCAGCTTAGGACAGCCCATAGGGAACACTGAAGCTTTCTTT. The full variable domain, with the rest looked up from reference TRBV7-2 and TRBJ1-1, is GAGVSQSPSNKVTEKGKDVELRCDPISGHTALYWYRQSLGQGLEFLIYFQGNSAPDKSGLPSDRFSAERTGGSVSTLTIQRTQQEDSAVYLCASSLGQPIGNTEAFFGQGTRLTVV.

The CDR3 spells CASRFGDQPQHF. DNA for the CDR3: TGTGCCAGCCGATTTGGCGATCAGCCCCAGCATTTT. The chain couples TRBV28 to TRBJ1-5; D not certain. Germline V gene data show CDR1 as MDHEN and CDR2 as SYDVKM. Trimming took 8 bases from V and 5 from J, leaving 10 bases between them. The CDR3 is 12 residues long.

This clonotype was found a few times. V usage is TRBV19 and J usage is TRBJ1-1; 7 bases align to TRBD1. V was clipped by 1 base and J by 4 bases; unmatched bases: 0. Germline CDR1 is LNHDA and CDR2 is SQIVND (reference sequence). The CDR3 is 13 amino acids. CDR3 nucleotides: TGTGCCAGTAGTATAGCAGGGGGCACTGAAGCTTTCTTT. This gives the protein CASSIAGGTEAFF.

This clonotype was seen repeatedly, ten times or more. The V and J genes are TRBV7-3 and TRBJ2-1; 10 nucleotides match TRBD2. CDR1 and CDR2 (germline): SGHTA, FQGTGA. The V gene end was trimmed by 5 bases and the J gene end by 3 bases; junction bases not matched to a gene: 4. CDR3 length: 15 amino acids. CDR3: CASSQTSGNYNEQFF. CDR3 in DNA: TGTGCCAGCAGCCAAACTAGCGGGAACTACAATGAGCAGTTCTTC. The whole variable domain, filled in from reference TRBV7-3 and TRBJ2-1, reads GAGVSQTPSNKVTEKGKYVELRCDPISGHTALYWYRQSLGQGPEFLIYFQGTGAADDSGLPNDRFFAVRPEGSVSTLKIQRTERGDSAVYLCASSQTSGNYNEQFFGPGTRLTVL.

This clonotype was seen at least ten times. The chain carries TRBV11-2 and TRBJ2-3, with 15 bases aligning to TRBD2. With 1 base clipped from V and 6 bases from J, the junction kept 5 bases outside the gene matches. CDR1 and CDR2 (germline): SGHAT, FQNNGV. This CDR3 spans 17 amino acids. DNA for the CDR3: TGTGCCAGCAGCTTAGGAGGGACTAGCGGGAGGTGGGATACGCAGTATTTT. Protein sequence: CASSLGGTSGRWDTQYF.

This clonotype was counted only a few times. The chain has TRBV7-3 and TRBJ2-5, with D perhaps TRBD1 (6 bases). CDR1 is SGHTA, CDR2 FQGTGA, per germline. Trimming removed 7 bases at V and 2 bases at J, with 17 bases between. This CDR3 has 15 amino acids. In DNA form, the CDR3 reads TGTGCCAGCATATTACGACAGGACCCGCAAGAGACCCAGTACTTC. Translation gives CASILRQDPQETQYF.

This clonotype appeared many times. The CDR3 protein is CASSLGPGTGIGNEQFF. The CDR3 DNA follows: TGTGCCAGCAGCTTAGGCCCGGGGACAGGCATTGGGAATGAGCAGTTCTTC. The rearrangement links TRBV7-2 to TRBJ2-1; 8 bases fit TRBD1. There are 17 residues in the CDR3. Germline values: CDR1 SGHTA, CDR2 FQGNSA. The trim removed 1 base at V and 7 bases at J, leaving 12 bases unmatched.

Only one count was recorded for this clonotype. The chain recombines TRBV7-9 with TRBJ1-5; the match to TRBD1 covers 7 bases. The V and J ends lost 5 bases and 2 bases, in that order; junction bases with no gene match: 6. Per germline, CDR1 SEHNR and CDR2 FQNEAQ (reference sequence). This CDR3 is 15 amino acids long. Here the CDR3 reads CASSPKGTGNQPQHF. The CDR3 DNA reads as TGTGCCAGCAGCCCTAAAGGGACAGGCAATCAGCCCCAGCATTTT.

This clonotype was seen a few times. This rearrangement joins TRBV20-1 to TRBJ2-5, with D hard to call. The germline gives CDR1 DFQATT, CDR2 SNEGSKA (reference sequence). The V and J ends lost 5 bases and 4 bases respectively, with 20 bases between them. The CDR3 contains 15 residues. The CDR3 bases are TGCAGTGCTTTTAATCCCGTGGGGTTATCAGAGACCCAGTACTTC. Residues: CSAFNPVGLSETQYF.

This clonotype was seen a handful of times. The genes are TRBV7-2 and TRBJ2-1; D might be TRBD2 (5 bases). In germline, CDR1 is SGHTA, CDR2 FQGNSA. Between the trimmed V and J ends, which lost 5 bases and 9 bases, there was a span of 14 bases. The CDR3 is made up of 13 amino acids. The CDR3 DNA reads as TGTGCCAGCAGCCCTGGACTGCGGAGTGAGCAGTTCTTC. Translation: CASSPGLRSEQFF.

The chain carries TRBV27 and TRBJ2-3, with TRBD2 identical over 10 bases. In germline, CDR1 is MNHEY, CDR2 SMNVEV (reference sequence). This CDR3 is built from 15 residues. V shed 7 bases, J shed 2 bases, and the junction held 6 bases outside the gene matches. DNA of the CDR3: TGTGCCAGCACCCTACTAGCGGGAAACACAGATACGCAGTATTTT. Protein: CASTLLAGNTDTQYF.

This chain links TRBV5-6 with TRBJ1-2, with D perhaps TRBD1 (5 bases). The V gene's germline CDR1 is SGHDT and CDR2 YYEEEE. Trimming stripped 7 bases from V and 4 bases from J, with 17 bases between. CDR3 size: 14 residues. CDR3 bases: TGTGCCAGCGGCCAGAACCCGGGGGGCTATGGCTACACCTTC. It yields the protein CASGQNPGGYGYTF.

This clonotype was recorded many times. The rearrangement uses TRBV7-2 and TRBJ2-1, with D possibly TRBD2 on 7 matching bases. V lost 5 bases and J lost 1, with 15 bases in between. The CDR3 loop spans 16 amino acids. Germline V gene data show CDR1 as SGHTA and CDR2 as FQGNSA. For the CDR3, the DNA is TGTGCCAGCAGCGGGGGGGGGCTTGTATCCTACAATGAGCAGTTCTTC. Its translation is CASSGGGLVSYNEQFF. The whole variable domain, filled in from reference TRBV7-2 and TRBJ2-1, reads GAGVSQSPSNKVTEKGKDVELRCDPISGHTALYWYRQSLGQGLEFLIYFQGNSAPDKSGLPSDRFSAERTGGSVSTLTIQRTQQEDSAVYLCASSGGGLVSYNEQFFGPGTRLTVL.

This chain joins TRBV12-3 or TRBV12-4 and TRBJ2-2, with 14 bases matching TRBD2. The J segment lost 7 bases and the V segment lost 7 bases, leaving 5 bases of the junction unmatched. The CDR3 has 15 amino acids. This chain's CDR3 is CASKTSGGGGGELFF. CDR3 sequence (DNA): TGTGCCAGCAAGACTAGCGGGGGGGGCGGCGGGGAGCTGTTTTTT.

The CDR3 DNA sequence: TGTGCCAGCAGCTTTGGACCCATGAACACTGAAGCTTTCTTT. As protein: CASSFGPMNTEAFF. This sequence joins TRBV7-2 and TRBJ1-1; D is ambiguous. The CDR3 loop spans 14 amino acids. Germline CDR1 SGHTA, CDR2 FQGNSA. The V end was cut by 3 bases, the J end by 0 bases, with 8 bases between.

The rearrangement uses TRBV10-3 and TRBJ2-6; 13 bases match TRBD2. V lost 8 bases and J lost 3; bases outside the gene matches: 4. This CDR3 has 16 residues. Germline V CDR1 and CDR2: ENHRY, SYGVKD. The CDR3 here is CAIRTSGGGGANVLTF. The CDR3 region has the DNA TGTGCCATCCGGACTAGCGGGGGAGGTGGGGCCAACGTCCTGACTTTC.